The rows below give T cell receptor beta chains drawn from one sample of a study of cytomegalovirus exposure and HLA in healthy donors. Some clones are missing from TCRdb's copy, which holds only in-frame ones; the method was immunoSEQ multiplex PCR. The table shows approximately 110,000 clones, with 75% to 85% occurring only once. Sample: PBMCs. The source is a man aged 35-49 years in good health and CMV-seronegative. Each CDR3 is given with its conserved first and last residue. Expanded clones get a size class; other rows say once, few or many, or leave the size out.

v_call | clone_size | cdr3_aa
TRBV5-8 | . | CASTSGQGFGYTF
TRBV7-2 | . | CASSFLRRGDTEAFF
TRBV5-6 | once | CASSLQTGELFF
TRBV5-6 | . | CASSSKTSYSNQPQHF
TRBV5-8 | . | CASSYTGIGQPQHF
TRBV10-3 | . | CAISEGRKNEKLFF
TRBV7-9 | . | CASSPAPGSYEQYF
TRBV19 | . | CASSPRTANYEQYF
TRBV27 | . | CASNMRGGQETQYF
TRBV19 | . | CASSAGGSYNEQFF
TRBV5-4 | . | CASSLVTGGFYGYTF
TRBV5-4 | . | CASSSPGGRNEQFF
TRBV4-2 | few | CASSPGLEGDEQFF
TRBV2 | . | CASSASGSYGYTF
TRBV11-2 | . | CASTMISGYSPLHF
TRBV7-6 | . | CASSPQRTVSSYEQYF
TRBV28 | . | CASSLRQGGNSPLHF
TRBV27 | . | CASSGRPNYNEQFF
TRBV28 | . | CASSWREGYEQYF
TRBV7-9 | . | CASSYGPGQNSYEQYF
TRBV30 | . | CAWSPRQGSQPQHF
TRBV4-1 | . | CASSLQAGLTYEQYF
TRBV4-3 | . | CASSQDLTGNTGELFF
TRBV27 | . | CASSLDTANYGYTF
TRBV19 | . | CASSTGIYTEAFF
TRBV7-6 | . | CASRGRQAANNEQFF
TRBV11-1 | . | CASSSTGPLGYGYTF
TRBV7-8 | . | CASSLDRAFGEQYF
TRBV5-1 | . | CASSLNRGDQPQHF
TRBV6-4 | . | CASSDSSGISYEQYF
TRBV6-5 | . | CASSSPQAAYGNTIYF
TRBV6-5 | . | CASSYYGQVNSPLHF
TRBV10-3 | . | CATSPINFPGLTDTQYF
TRBV29-1 | . | CSVDDTGSYEQYF
TRBV4-2 | once | CASSHSGGEKETQYF
TRBV4-3 | few | CASSQGIGQPQHF
TRBV7-6 | . | CASAGQGPRKVQIQYF
TRBV4-2 | . | CASSQDPTAINEKLFF
TRBV7-2 | . | CASSLLYNPNTEAFF
TRBV5-4 | . | CASSSGTGDTQYF
TRBV18 | . | CASSTGGGETQYF
TRBV6-6 | . | CASSTGNQPQHF
TRBV20-1 | few | CSARLDSEAFF
TRBV19 | . | CASSTPGQGAEYGYTF
TRBV4-1 | . | CASSQGRGQFIQYF
TRBV5-1 | . | CASSLGEGRGYTF
TRBV4-1 | . | CASSQRTGDDEQYF
TRBV4-3 | few | CASSQDRHSSYEQYF
TRBV5-1 | . | CASTPAGAQGIQYF
TRBV7-8 | . | CASSLVDSFTDTQYF
TRBV9 | . | CASSVLSGGDNEQFF
TRBV2 | . | CASQTGVFGVGTEAFF
TRBV2 | once | CASSGPRGTALNEQFF
TRBV29-1 | . | CSVGVRDSVYNEQFF
TRBV10-3 | once | CAIRRDGDRGYGYTF
TRBV6-5 | . | CASSQDRGLFQAFF
TRBV27 | few | CASGEGWGQPQHF